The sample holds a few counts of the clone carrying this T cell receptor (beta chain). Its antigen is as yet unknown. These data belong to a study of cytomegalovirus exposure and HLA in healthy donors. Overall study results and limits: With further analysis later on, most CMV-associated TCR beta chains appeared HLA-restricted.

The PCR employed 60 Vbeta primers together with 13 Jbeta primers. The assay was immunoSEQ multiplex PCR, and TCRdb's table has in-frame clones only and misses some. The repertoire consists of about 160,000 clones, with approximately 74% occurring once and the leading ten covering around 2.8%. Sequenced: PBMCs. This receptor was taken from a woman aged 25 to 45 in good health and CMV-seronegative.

Here the CDR3 DNA reads TGTGCCAGCAGCTTAGCTTATGGCAGTTCCTACGAGCAGTACTTC. Translated: CASSLAYGSSYEQYF. This chain joins TRBV7-9 and TRBJ2-7; D gene uncertain. Deletions cut 0 bases from V and 1 base from J, with 10 bases between. Germline V gives CDR1 SEHNR, CDR2 FQNEAQ (reference sequence). The CDR3 has 15 amino acids. The full variable domain, rest sourced from reference TRBV7-9 and TRBJ2-7, is DTGVSQNPRHKITKRGQNVTFRCDPISEHNRLYWYRQTLGQGPEFLTYFQNEAQLEKSRLLSDRFSAERPKGSFSTLEIQRTEQGDSAMYLCASSLAYGSSYEQYFGPGTRLTVT.